The clone carrying this T cell receptor beta chain was recorded a few times. Distinct nucleotide sequences in the sample also encode this CDR3. This sample is part of a study of CD8+ T cells in alopecia areata. RNA was extracted and reverse transcribed into cDNA as the sequencing template. Assay: immunoSEQ multiplex PCR; the TCRdb copy retains only in-frame clones and omits some. The table lists 150,000 to 200,000 clones, about three fifths of them singletons, with about 1.3% in the top ten. The treatment denotes: oral pan-JAK inhibitor, 5-10 mg twice daily. The TCR sequence derives from a human donor with alopecia areata. The material sequenced was CD4+ T cells sorted from blood, taken around week 49, from a patient treated with tofacitinib.

CDR3 protein: CSVEGQETQYF. The DNA of the CDR3 is TGCAGCGTTGAAGGGCAAGAGACCCAGTACTTC. This rearrangement joins TRBV29-1 to TRBJ2-5; D remains ambiguous. The CDR3 loop spans 11 amino acids. Per the germline V gene, CDR1 is SQVTM and CDR2 is ANQGSEA. Deletions cut 1 base from V and 2 bases from J, with 2 bases between.